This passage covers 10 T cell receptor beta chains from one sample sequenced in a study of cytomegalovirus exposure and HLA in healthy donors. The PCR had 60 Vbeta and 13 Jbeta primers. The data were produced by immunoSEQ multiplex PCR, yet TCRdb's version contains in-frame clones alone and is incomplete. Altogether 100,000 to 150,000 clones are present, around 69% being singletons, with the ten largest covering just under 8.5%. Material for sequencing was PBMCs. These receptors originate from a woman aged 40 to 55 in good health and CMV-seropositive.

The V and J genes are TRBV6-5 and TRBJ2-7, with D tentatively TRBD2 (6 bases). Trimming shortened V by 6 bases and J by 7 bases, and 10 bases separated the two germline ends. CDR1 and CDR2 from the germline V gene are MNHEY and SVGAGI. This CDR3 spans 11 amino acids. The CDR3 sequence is CASSLGGEQYF. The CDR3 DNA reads TGTGCCAGCAGCCTTGGGGGGGAGCAGTACTTC.

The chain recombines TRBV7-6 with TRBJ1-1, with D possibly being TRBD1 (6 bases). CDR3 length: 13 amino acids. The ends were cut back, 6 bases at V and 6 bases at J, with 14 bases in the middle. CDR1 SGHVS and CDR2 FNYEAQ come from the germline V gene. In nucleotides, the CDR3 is TGTGCCAGCAGTCGTACAGGGAGGGCTGAAGCTTTCTTT. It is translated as CASSRTGRAEAFF.

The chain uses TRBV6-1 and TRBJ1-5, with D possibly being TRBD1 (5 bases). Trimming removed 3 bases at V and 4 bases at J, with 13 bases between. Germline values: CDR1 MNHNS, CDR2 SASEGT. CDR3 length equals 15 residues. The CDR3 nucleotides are TGTGCCAGCAGTGAGAGTCCGGGGGGGAATCAGCCCCAGCATTTT. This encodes CASSESPGGNQPQHF.

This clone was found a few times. CDR3 DNA: TGTGCCATCAGTGAGTCCCAGGCGGGGCGGTCCTACAATGAGCAGTTCTTC. Encoded protein: CAISESQAGRSYNEQFF. The chain links TRBV10-3 to TRBJ2-1, with a tentative D call TRBD2 (6 bases). CDR1 is ENHRY and CDR2 is SYGVKD in the germline V gene. This CDR3 is 17 amino acids long. V lost 0 bases, J lost 1 base, and 13 bases lay in between.

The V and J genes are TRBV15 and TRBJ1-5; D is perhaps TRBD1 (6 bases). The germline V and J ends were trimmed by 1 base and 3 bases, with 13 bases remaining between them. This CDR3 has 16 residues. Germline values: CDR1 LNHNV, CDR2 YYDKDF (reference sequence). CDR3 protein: CATSRGGGGFNQPQHF. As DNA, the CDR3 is TGTGCCACCAGCAGAGGAGGGGGGGGTTTCAATCAGCCCCAGCATTTT.

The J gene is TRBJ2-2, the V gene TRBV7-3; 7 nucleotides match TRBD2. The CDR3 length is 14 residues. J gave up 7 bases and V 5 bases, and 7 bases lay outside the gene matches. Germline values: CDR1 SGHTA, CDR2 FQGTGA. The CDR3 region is CASSPQTGGGELFF. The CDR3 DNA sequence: TGTGCCAGCAGCCCCCAAACGGGGGGCGGGGAGCTGTTTTTT.

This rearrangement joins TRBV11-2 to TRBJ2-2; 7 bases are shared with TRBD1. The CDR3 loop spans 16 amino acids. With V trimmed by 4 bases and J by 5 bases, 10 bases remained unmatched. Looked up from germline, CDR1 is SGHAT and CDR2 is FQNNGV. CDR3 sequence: CASSSRRTGVTGELFF. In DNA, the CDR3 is TGTGCCAGCAGCTCCCGACGGACAGGAGTGACCGGGGAGCTGTTTTTT.

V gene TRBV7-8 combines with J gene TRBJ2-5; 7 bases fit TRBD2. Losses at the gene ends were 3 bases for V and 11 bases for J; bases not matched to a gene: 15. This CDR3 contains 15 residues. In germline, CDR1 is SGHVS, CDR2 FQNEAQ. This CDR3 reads CASSLILVGGGEQYF. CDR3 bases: TGTGCCAGCAGCTTGATCCTCGTGGGGGGGGGAGAGCAGTACTTC.

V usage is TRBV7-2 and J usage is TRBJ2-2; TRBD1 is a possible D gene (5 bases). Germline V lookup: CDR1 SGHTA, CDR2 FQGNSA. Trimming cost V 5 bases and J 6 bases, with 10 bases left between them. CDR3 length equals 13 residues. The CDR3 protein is CASSKPRAGELFF. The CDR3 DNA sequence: TGTGCCAGCAGCAAGCCCAGGGCCGGGGAGCTGTTTTTT.

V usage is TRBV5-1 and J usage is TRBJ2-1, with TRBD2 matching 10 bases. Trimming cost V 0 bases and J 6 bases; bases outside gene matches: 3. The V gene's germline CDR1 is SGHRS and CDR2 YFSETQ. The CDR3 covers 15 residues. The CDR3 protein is CASSLELAGLNEQFF. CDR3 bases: TGCGCCAGCAGCTTGGAACTAGCGGGACTCAATGAGCAGTTCTTC.